This passage covers 20 T cell receptor beta chains from one sample sequenced in a study of blood T cell repertoires in COVID-19. Profiling relied on immunoSEQ multiplex PCR, and the TCRdb table lists in-frame clones only, not all of them. In the table there are tens of thousands of clones, roughly 90% of which are singletons. The sample consisted of peripheral blood. The source of these receptors is a human donor in a cohort sampled during active COVID-19.

The genes are TRBV20-1 and TRBJ1-5; 8 nucleotides line up with TRBD1. The germline gives CDR1 DFQATT, CDR2 SNEGSKA (reference sequence). The CDR3 totals 16 residues. The ends lost 3 bases at V and 0 bases at J; junction bases unmatched: 7. In DNA, the CDR3 is TGCAGTGCTAGTTTACAGGGGGAAGATAGCAATCAGCCCCAGCATTTT. It encodes CSASLQGEDSNQPQHF.

The chain couples TRBV27 to TRBJ2-1; D is possibly TRBD2 (5 bases). The CDR3 spans 15 residues. V dropped 9 bases and J dropped 0 bases, with 15 bases sitting between them. The germline gives CDR1 MNHEY, CDR2 SMNVEV (reference sequence). DNA of the CDR3: TGTGCCAGTAGTGGGCGGGTGAGCTCCTACAATGAGCAGTTCTTC. It is translated as CASSGRVSSYNEQFF.

The chain is built from TRBV7-2 and TRBJ1-4, with D possibly being TRBD1 (6 bases). V lost 1 base to trimming and J lost 3 bases, with 9 bases between them. This CDR3 comprises 15 residues. The V gene's germline CDR1 is SGHTA and CDR2 FQGNSA. Here the CDR3 DNA reads TGTGCCAGCAGCTTAGAGGCAGGGGCTAATGAAAAACTGTTTTTT. This encodes CASSLEAGANEKLFF.

The chain links TRBV30 to TRBJ2-7; 14 bases are a match to TRBD2. V lost 4 bases and J lost 1; bases outside the gene matches: 9. CDR1 is GTSNPN and CDR2 is SVGIG in the germline V gene (reference sequence). The CDR3 consists of 17 residues. The CDR3 loop reads CAWTPGLAGAGSYEQYF. The CDR3 DNA sequence: TGTGCCTGGACCCCGGGACTAGCGGGAGCTGGTTCCTACGAGCAGTACTTC.

The chain uses TRBV11-3 and TRBJ2-5, with 11 bases aligning to TRBD1. Germline V lookup: CDR1 SGHNT, CDR2 YENEEA. The CDR3 loop spans 15 amino acids. The V and J ends lost 5 bases and 3 bases, in that order; junction bases with no gene match: 5. CDR3 protein: CASSPPGQGEETQYF. In DNA, the CDR3 is TGTGCCAGCAGCCCCCCGGGACAGGGGGAAGAGACCCAGTACTTC.

The chain uses TRBV6-5 and TRBJ2-1, with no clear D. This CDR3 has 14 residues. With 4 bases removed from V and 9 bases from J, the gap between germline ends came to 16 bases. Germline CDR1 is MNHEY and CDR2 is SVGAGI. The CDR3 DNA follows: TGTGCCAGCAGTTCTATACTCGTGCCGAGTGAGCAGTTCTTC. As protein: CASSSILVPSEQFF.

This clone appeared once. V gene TRBV7-9 combines with J gene TRBJ1-1; tentative D call: TRBD1 (6 bases). V lost 5 bases and J 0 bases, leaving 10 bases between the germline ends. Germline assignment: CDR1 SEHNR and CDR2 FQNEAQ (reference sequence). The CDR3 loop spans 14 amino acids. The CDR3 region is CASSPDRLNTEAFF. CDR3 coding DNA: TGTGCCAGCAGCCCCGACAGGCTGAACACTGAAGCTTTCTTT.

The V call is TRBV5-1, the J call TRBJ2-5, with TRBD2 matching over 7 bases. The CDR3 spans 14 residues. V lost 4 bases, J lost 5 bases, and 8 bases stayed unmatched. The germline gives CDR1 SGHRS, CDR2 YFSETQ. The CDR3 DNA is TGCGCCAGCAGCCAGACTAGCACTTCGGAGACCCAGTACTTC. Its translation is CASSQTSTSETQYF.

The chain has TRBV6-5 and TRBJ1-3, with D perhaps TRBD1 (5 bases). The CDR3 extends over 15 amino acids. CDR1 is MNHEY and CDR2 is SVGAGI in the germline V gene. V was clipped by 5 bases and J by 4 bases, with 15 bases between them. The CDR3 region has the DNA TGTGCCAGCAGTCGTGAACAGGTTACGGGAAACACCATATATTTT. This translates into CASSREQVTGNTIYF.

The V and J genes are TRBV6-7 and TRBJ2-5; no reliable D call. TRBV6-7 is an ORF for which the function is uncertain. Trimming stripped 7 bases from V and 2 bases from J, with 8 bases between. The CDR3 runs to 12 residues. The CDR3 bases are TGTGCCAGCATAGAGCTTCAAGAGACCCAGTACTTC. Protein: CASIELQETQYF.

CDR3 residues: CATSDWRNEQFF. CDR3 coding DNA: TGTGCCACCAGTGATTGGCGGAATGAGCAGTTCTTC. The chain joins TRBV24-1 to TRBJ2-1, with D hard to call. The germline V gene has CDR1 KGHDR and CDR2 SFDVKD. The CDR3 contains 12 residues. V was cut by 2 bases and J by 7 bases, with 5 bases left in between.

V is TRBV6-5 and J is TRBJ1-2; maybe TRBD1 (5 bases). This CDR3 spans 14 amino acids. The V end lost 6 bases, the J end lost 4 bases, and 15 bases lay between the germline ends. Per germline, CDR1 MNHEY and CDR2 SVGAGI. This CDR3 reads CASSWGPFRYGYTF. The CDR3 DNA follows: TGTGCCAGCAGCTGGGGCCCATTTCGCTATGGCTACACCTTC.

There are a few counts of this clone. V usage is TRBV6-6 and J usage is TRBJ1-6; TRBD1 matches 11 bases. The length of the CDR3 is 19 residues. Looked up from germline, CDR1 is MNHNY and CDR2 is SVGAGI (reference sequence). V trimming: 5 bases; J trimming: 9 bases; junction bases outside the gene matches: 18. The chain's CDR3 is CASSLETPGQGGGFSPLHF. The CDR3, as DNA: TGTGCCAGCAGTCTCGAAACTCCGGGACAGGGGGGAGGTTTTTCACCCCTCCACTTT.

The V call is TRBV27, the J call TRBJ1-5; 8 bases are shared with TRBD1. Trimming took 3 bases from V and 5 from J; bases not matched to a gene: 6. CDR3 length: 15 residues. CDR1 is MNHEY and CDR2 is SMNVEV in the germline V gene (reference sequence). The CDR3 sequence is CASSLGTGGDQPQHF. CDR3 bases: TGTGCCAGCAGTTTGGGGACAGGCGGGGATCAGCCCCAGCATTTT.

The chain has TRBV5-5 and TRBJ2-3, with D possibly matching TRBD2 (6 bases). CDR3 length: 16 residues. Per germline, CDR1 SGHKS and CDR2 YYEKEE (reference sequence). With 4 bases removed from V and 0 bases from J, the gap between germline ends came to 15 bases. The CDR3 sequence: CASSHPGDWSTDTQYF. DNA of the CDR3: TGTGCCAGCAGCCATCCGGGGGACTGGAGCACAGATACGCAGTATTTT.

The rearrangement links TRBV9 to TRBJ2-1, with a weak D call TRBD1 (6 bases). The CDR3 spans 15 residues. V was trimmed by 4 bases and J by 0 bases, leaving 11 bases between them. The germline V gene encodes CDR1 SGDLS and CDR2 YYNGEE. CDR3 bases: TGTGCCAGCAGCCCGGACAGCTACTCCTACAATGAGCAGTTCTTC. It specifies CASSPDSYSYNEQFF.

CDR3 nucleotide sequence: TGTGCCAGCAGGAAATCGGCAGGGGAAGGCTACACCTTC. This encodes CASRKSAGEGYTF. The chain joins TRBV6-5 to TRBJ1-2, with TRBD1 as a possible D gene (6 bases). The germline CDR1 and CDR2 sequences are MNHEY and SVGAGI. The CDR3 contains 13 residues. V was cut by 6 bases and J by 8 bases, with 16 bases left in between.

The CDR3, as DNA: TGTGCCAGCAGCTCCCCAACGGGACAGGGGGACAACTCCTACAATGAGCAGTTCTTC. Amino acids: CASSSPTGQGDNSYNEQFF. V gene TRBV11-3 combines with J gene TRBJ2-1; TRBD1 aligns across 11 bases. V dropped 4 bases and J dropped 0; count of bases not matched to a gene: 11. Germline values: CDR1 SGHNT, CDR2 YENEEA. There are 19 residues in the CDR3.

V gene TRBV4-3 combines with J gene TRBJ2-1; D is unclear. Between the trimmed V and J ends, which lost 9 bases and 4 bases, there was a span of 16 bases. This CDR3 is 14 amino acids long. Germline CDR1 and CDR2: LGHNA and YSLEER. CDR3 sequence: CASALSLEYNEQFF. The CDR3 nucleotides read TGCGCCAGTGCCTTGAGCCTAGAATACAATGAGCAGTTCTTC.

The V and J genes are TRBV12-3 or TRBV12-4 and TRBJ1-5, with no clear D. The CDR3 is 12 amino acids. V shed 9 bases and J shed 15 bases, with 21 bases lying between them. The CDR3 reads CASSEGRMVWHF. The CDR3 region has the DNA TGTGCCAGTTCGGAGGGCAGGATGGTTTGGCATTTT.